A selection of T cell receptor beta chains follows, all from one sample in a study of cytomegalovirus exposure and HLA in healthy donors. Generated by immunoSEQ multiplex PCR, the TCRdb table keeps only in-frame clones and is missing some. The table lists under 150,000 clones, 70% to 85% of them singletons, with 2% to 3% in the top ten. The material sequenced was PBMCs. These receptor sequences come from a woman younger than 30 in good health and CMV-seronegative. Both conserved end residues are part of each CDR3. A D gene is named only where the DNA matches it firmly. Clone size is not always given. Where it is, it says once, few, many or a class for expanded clones.

. TRBJ2-1 TRBV18 TRBD2 CASSPRRETFYNEQFF TGTGCCAGCTCACCACGGCGGGAGACCTTTTACAATGAGCAGTTCTTC
once TRBJ2-5 TRBV6-5 TRBD2 CASRSQGAGTQYF TGTGCCAGCAGATCTCAGGGAGCGGGAACCCAGTACTTC
. TRBJ2-5 TRBV6-5 TRBD2 CASSYWTSGGETQYF TGTGCCAGCAGTTACTGGACTAGCGGGGGTGAGACCCAGTACTTC
few TRBJ2-1 TRBV2 TRBD2 CASLGLADNEQFF TGTGCCTCCTTAGGACTAGCGGACAATGAGCAGTTCTTC
once TRBJ2-7 TRBV9 TRBD1 CASSVAGQGTYEQYF TGTGCCAGCAGCGTAGCCGGACAGGGCACCTACGAGCAGTACTTC
. TRBJ1-2 TRBV19 . CASSIEGGRGRQYGYTF TGTGCCAGTAGTATAGAGGGGGGTAGGGGACGGCAGTATGGCTACACCTTC
. TRBJ2-1 TRBV4-1 . CASSPSRGSYNEQFF TGCGCCAGCAGCCCCTCCCGCGGCTCCTACAATGAGCAGTTCTTC
. TRBJ1-4 TRBV19 TRBD1 CASSVGQQKLFF TGTGCCAGTAGTGTGGGACAGCAAAAACTGTTTTTT
. TRBJ2-1 TRBV4-1 . CASSQDRIPGLLYNEQFF TGCGCCAGCAGCCAAGATAGGATACCGGGACTGCTGTACAATGAGCAGTTCTTC
. TRBJ1-1 TRBV7-9 . CASSSTENTEAFF TGTGCCAGCAGCTCGACAGAGAACACTGAAGCTTTCTTT
. TRBJ2-1 TRBV5-4 TRBD1 CASSWGEGAGEQFF TGTGCCAGCAGCTGGGGAGAGGGGGCTGGTGAGCAGTTCTTC
. TRBJ1-1 TRBV28 . CASSFAASFAEAFF TGTGCCAGCAGTTTCGCCGCGTCATTCGCCGAAGCTTTCTTT
few TRBJ1-1 TRBV7-8 . CASSLASVVRRTEAFF TGTGCCAGCAGCTTAGCGTCAGTTGTAAGGAGAACTGAAGCTTTCTTT
. TRBJ2-2 TRBV15 . CATSRVLEGTGELFF TGTGCCACCAGCAGAGTTCTAGAGGGCACCGGGGAGCTGTTTTTT
. TRBJ1-2 TRBV6-6 TRBD1 CASSYGQANYGYTF TGTGCCAGCAGTTACGGACAGGCTAACTATGGCTACACCTTC
. TRBJ2-5 TRBV5-1 . CASSLSPGQETQYF TGCGCCAGCAGCCTCTCCCCCGGGCAAGAGACCCAGTACTTC
. TRBJ2-1 TRBV7-6 . CASSLWGRHLVTYNEQFF TGTGCCAGCAGCTTATGGGGCCGACACCTTGTTACCTACAATGAGCAGTTCTTC
once TRBJ1-2 TRBV5-8 . CASSRTDRKYTF TGTGCCAGCAGCCGGACCGACAGGAAATACACCTTC
. TRBJ1-4 TRBV9 TRBD1 CASSEQTGPSEKLFF TGTGCCAGCAGTGAACAGACAGGGCCCAGTGAAAAACTGTTTTTT
. TRBJ1-5 TRBV5-5 TRBD1 CASSTYPGGYQPQHF TGTGCCAGCAGCACATACCCAGGGGGCTATCAGCCCCAGCATTTT
. TRBJ2-3 TRBV6-5 TRBD2 CASSYGTSGGDTQYF TGTGCCAGCAGTTACGGGACTAGCGGGGGAGATACGCAGTATTTT
. TRBJ1-2 TRBV6-6 . CASSAPGDQPNYGYTF TGTGCCAGCAGTGCCCCAGGCGATCAACCTAACTATGGCTACACCTTC
. TRBJ1-6 TRBV28 TRBD1 CASSSGQANYNSPLHF TGTGCCAGCAGTTCGGGACAGGCTAACTATAATTCACCCCTCCACTTT
. TRBJ1-1 TRBV5-1 . CASSLATNTEAFF TGCGCCAGCAGCTTGGCCACAAACACTGAAGCTTTCTTT
. TRBJ2-7 TRBV28 TRBD2 CASSLGLVWVGEQYF TGTGCCAGCAGTTTGGGACTAGTTTGGGTGGGCGAGCAGTACTTC
. TRBJ2-1 TRBV11-2 TRBD2 CASSHRGLAGDNEQFF TGTGCCAGCAGCCACCGCGGGCTAGCGGGGGACAATGAGCAGTTCTTC
. TRBJ1-1 TRBV5-4 . CASSNNRALNTEAFF TGTGCCAGCAGCAATAACAGGGCCCTGAACACTGAAGCTTTCTTT
. TRBJ1-1 TRBV5-5 . CASSLAGGGLAEAFF TGTGCCAGCAGCTTGGCCGGGGGGGGGCTCGCTGAAGCTTTCTTT
many TRBJ2-7 TRBV18 . CASSDNYEQYF TGTGCCAGCTCAGACAACTACGAGCAGTACTTC
once TRBJ1-6 TRBV7-2 . CASSWTVPNSPLHF TGTGCCAGCAGCTGGACAGTACCTAATTCACCCCTCCACTTT
. TRBJ2-4 TRBV28 . CASREGRINIQYF TGTGCCAGCAGGGAGGGCCGGATAAACATTCAGTACTTC
few TRBJ1-4 TRBV6-1 TRBD1 CASSRTGIHEKLFF TGTGCCAGCAGCCGGACAGGGATTCATGAAAAACTGTTTTTT
. TRBJ2-1 TRBV6-5 TRBD2 CATGRGSISEQFF TGTGCCACCGGGCGCGGGAGTATTAGTGAGCAGTTCTTC
. TRBJ2-5 TRBV6-5 TRBD2 CASSYSGLGEETQYF TGTGCCAGCAGTTACTCGGGACTAGGAGAAGAGACCCAGTACTTC
. TRBJ2-5 TRBV5-6 . CASSLELGGEETQYF TGTGCCAGCAGCTTGGAGTTGGGGGGAGAAGAGACCCAGTACTTC
. TRBJ2-7 TRBV27 . CASSLHGGEQYF TGTGCCAGCAGTTTACACGGGGGCGAGCAGTACTTC
. TRBJ2-1 TRBV7-2 TRBD2 CASSRGLAGTEQFF TGTGCCAGCAGCCGTGGACTAGCGGGTACTGAGCAGTTCTTC
. TRBJ1-2 TRBV19 TRBD1 CASSIDRDGGYTF TGTGCCAGTAGTATCGACAGGGATGGTGGCTACACCTTC
. TRBJ2-5 TRBV6-5 TRBD2 CASSAGEGQETQYF TGTGCCAGCAGTGCCGGGGAGGGGCAAGAGACCCAGTACTTC
. TRBJ1-5 TRBV4-2 . CASSQDPQRYSNQPQHF TGTGCCAGCAGCCAAGATCCCCAGCGTTATAGCAATCAGCCCCAGCATTTT
. TRBJ1-2 TRBV5-1 TRBD1 CASSFGQGVGYGYTF TGCGCCAGCAGCTTCGGACAGGGTGTAGGATATGGCTACACCTTC
. TRBJ2-1 TRBV7-9 . CASSSGGGFYNEQFF TGTGCCAGCAGCTCAGGTGGGGGGTTCTACAATGAGCAGTTCTTC
. TRBJ2-1 TRBV6-6 TRBD2 CASSQTSGGYNEQFF TGTGCCAGCAGCCAGACTAGCGGGGGATACAATGAGCAGTTCTTC
. TRBJ1-3 TRBV7-2 . CASRRETGNTIYF TGTGCCAGCAGACGGGAAACTGGAAACACCATATATTTT
. TRBJ2-5 TRBV7-2 . CASSLVLQETQYF TGTGCCAGCAGCTTAGTACTCCAAGAGACCCAGTACTTC
few TRBJ1-1 TRBV10-2 TRBD1 CASSVVKDRVAFF TGCGCCAGCAGTGTTGTCAAGGACAGGGTGGCTTTCTTT
. TRBJ1-4 TRBV5-1 . CASSLTDRPATNEKLFF TGCGCCAGCAGCTTGACAGACAGACCAGCAACTAATGAAAAACTGTTTTTT
. TRBJ1-6 TRBV7-2 TRBD1 CASSFGQGVNSPLHF TGTGCCAGCAGCTTCGGACAGGGGGTTAATTCACCCCTCCACTTT